The clone carrying this TCR beta chain is a singleton in its sample. What it binds is unknown. The CDR3 sequence is 18 residues long. The data belong to a study of OX40 agonist ivuxolimab in advanced cancers. Study-level points and caveats: CD4+ and CD8+ T cells in blood underwent clonal expansion by week 6 at 0.1 to 3.0 mg/kg.

The method was immunoSEQ multiplex PCR; TCRdb's version includes in-frame clones alone and lacks a portion of them. The top ten clones hold around 1.5% of a sample with 75,000 to 90,000 clones, approximately 87% of them seen once. Sequencing used CD4+ or CD8+ T cells sorted from blood, obtained in a trial of the OX40 agonist ivuxolimab. The origin of this receptor is an adult with an advanced solid tumor such as melanoma, head and neck, liver or kidney cancer. The chain couples TRBV21-1 to TRBJ1-2. TRBV21-1 represents a pseudogene. The CDR3 DNA is TGTGCCAGCAGCAAAGCCGGGGACGAACCCATCTCTAACTATGGCTACACCTTC. Translated: CASSKAGDEPISNYGYTF.